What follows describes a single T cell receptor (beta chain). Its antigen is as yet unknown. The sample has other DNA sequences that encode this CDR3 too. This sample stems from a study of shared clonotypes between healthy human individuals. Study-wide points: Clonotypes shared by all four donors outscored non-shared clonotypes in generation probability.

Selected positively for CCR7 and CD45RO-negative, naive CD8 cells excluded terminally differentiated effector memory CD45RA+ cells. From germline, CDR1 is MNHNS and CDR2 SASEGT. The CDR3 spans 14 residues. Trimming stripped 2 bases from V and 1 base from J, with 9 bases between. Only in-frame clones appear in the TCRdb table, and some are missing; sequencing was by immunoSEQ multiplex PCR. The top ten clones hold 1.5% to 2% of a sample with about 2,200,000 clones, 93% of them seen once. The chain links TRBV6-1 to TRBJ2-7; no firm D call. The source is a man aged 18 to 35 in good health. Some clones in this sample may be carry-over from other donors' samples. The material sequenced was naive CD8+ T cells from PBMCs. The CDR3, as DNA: TGTGCCAGCAGTGAACTCGCAGGTTCCTACGAGCAGTACTTC. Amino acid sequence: CASSELAGSYEQYF.